This is a list of T cell receptor beta chains from one sample in a study of early T cells in non-severe SARS-CoV-2 infection. MiXCR, run by TCRdb on the 5' RACE reads, gives a single entry per CDR3 protein. The sample holds 70,000 to 75,000 distinct CDR3 sequences, roughly 12% seen once. The sample was whole blood. The receptors here all came from an adult who was a healthcare worker with PCR-confirmed SARS-CoV-2 infection or an uninfected control (not recorded which). Each CDR3 is given with its conserved first and last residue. A clone size is listed for some rows: how often the clone was seen (once, few, many), or a class if it is expanded.

v_gene	j_gene	abundance	CDR3aa
TRBV7-8	TRBJ2-3	few	CASSLLAGGYTDTQYF
TRBV9	TRBJ2-5	many	CASSSQGLREETQYF
TRBV10-1	TRBJ2-3	.	CASSELARTSTDTQYF
TRBV12-3/TRBV12-4	TRBJ2-3	.	CASRAGGSTDTQYF
TRBV27	TRBJ2-2	few	CASRSPGGAYDTGELFF
TRBV5-1	TRBJ2-5	few	CASSSTPGYQETQYF
TRBV18	TRBJ1-2	many	CASSPGTLDGYTF
TRBV10-3	TRBJ1-3	many	CAVSRTGHRNTIYF
TRBV12-3/TRBV12-4	TRBJ1-1	many	CASSAVYQAFF
TRBV18	TRBJ2-2	many	CASSPRTSGRTGELFF
TRBV7-2	TRBJ1-1	many	CASSLVSVTRLLRVNTEAFF
TRBV12-3/TRBV12-4	TRBJ1-3	many	CASRWTGGYGNTIYF
TRBV5-1	TRBJ2-3	many	CASSGGQPTDTQYF
TRBV7-9	TRBJ2-3	few	CASSLGSTPDTQYF
TRBV9	TRBJ2-2	many	CASSVGGSGELFF
TRBV11-1	TRBJ2-5	few	CASSLTSGRAMETQYF
TRBV29-1	TRBJ2-5	.	CSVERSGAQETQYF
TRBV20-1	TRBJ2-5	many	CSAREGASQYF
TRBV13	TRBJ2-5	few	CASSLSGQGRGETQYF
TRBV30	TRBJ2-1	many	CAWSGGHEQFF
TRBV6-6	TRBJ2-6	.	CASRTTSYGANVLTF
TRBV4-1	TRBJ2-7	many	CASSLRLAGGPIGEQYF
TRBV7-9	TRBJ2-1	few	CASSLGAGPYNEQFF
TRBV20-1	TRBJ2-7	many	CSARDWAGRTGNEQYF
TRBV20-1	TRBJ2-1	.	CSAPPGLDLNEQFF
TRBV20-1	TRBJ2-7	many	CSARDPTSVSYEQYF
TRBV7-9	TRBJ2-5	many	CASSSGREETQYF
TRBV25-1	TRBJ2-7	few	CASSVHTPTGAYEQYF
TRBV21-1	TRBJ1-2	few	CASSETPQGDYGYTF
TRBV12-3/TRBV12-4	TRBJ2-1	.	CASSPGVWENEQFF
TRBV29-1	TRBJ1-2	many	CSVWTGGNYGYTF
TRBV7-9	TRBJ2-7	.	CASSLGQGDTVEQYF
TRBV27	TRBJ2-7	many	CASSSVMGLGQRSYEQYF
TRBV18	TRBJ2-1	.	CASSPPGGRKYNEQFF
TRBV11-3	TRBJ2-7	few	CASSFPGTLLHEQYF
TRBV7-2	TRBJ2-5	.	CASSPTSGRGQETQYF